The source of this TCR beta chain is a study of blood T cell repertoires in COVID-19. Across the whole study: PBMCs, B-cell-depleted T cells, or T cells were the source of the cDNA or gDNA that made up the material.

Assay used: immunoSEQ multiplex PCR; TCRdb lists only in-frame clones, some missing. The table has roughly 410,000 clones, around 91% seen once. The CDR3 spans 14 residues. Looked up from germline, CDR1 is SGHDT and CDR2 is YYEEEE. The ends were cut back, 3 bases at V and 6 bases at J, with 13 bases in the middle. This chain uses TRBV5-6 with TRBJ2-1; D perhaps matches TRBD2 (5 bases). The sequence derives from a middle-aged woman with COVID-19, enrolled during active disease. The specimen sequenced was peripheral blood. CDR3 residues: CASSWSLVSNEQFF. DNA of the CDR3: TGTGCCAGCAGCTGGTCACTAGTTTCCAATGAGCAGTTCTTC.